These T cell receptor beta chains were read from a single sample in a study of PD-L1 blockade in urothelial cancer. Only in-frame clones appear in the TCRdb table, and some are missing; sequencing was by immunoSEQ multiplex PCR. Here the sample spans approximately 110,000 clones, around 82% being singletons. The sequenced sample was PBMCs, obtained around atezolizumab (anti-PD-L1) treatment. These receptors came from a man aged 45-65 years with urothelial cancer. Both conserved end residues are part of each CDR3. The order of the fields is D gene, J gene, clone size, V gene, CDR3 protein, CDR3 DNA. A D gene is named only where the DNA matches it firmly. Not all rows give a size; the values are once, few, many and, for expanded clones, a class.

- | TRBJ2-1 | - | TRBV11-3 | CASSLDYGVHDEQFF | TGTGCCAGCAGCTTAGACTACGGGGTACACGATGAGCAGTTCTTC
TRBD2 | TRBJ2-5 | - | TRBV5-8 | CASSFSGLAGGFRETQYF | TGTGCCAGCAGCTTCTCAGGACTAGCGGGAGGTTTTCGTGAGACCCAGTACTTC
- | TRBJ2-3 | - | TRBV21-1 | CASSKPDYILAGTDTQYF | TGTGCCAGCAGCAAACCCGACTACATCCTAGCGGGAACAGATACGCAGTATTTT
TRBD2 | TRBJ2-3 | once | TRBV27 | CASSLGRGDTQYF | TGTGCCAGCAGTTTAGGGAGGGGCGATACGCAGTATTTT
TRBD2 | TRBJ2-4 | - | TRBV7-3 | CASSSGGSKNIQYF | TGTGCCAGCAGCTCGGGAGGGTCCAAAAACATTCAGTACTTC
TRBD2 | TRBJ2-5 | - | TRBV5-6 | CASSPHSSGRQETQYF | TGTGCCAGCAGCCCCCACTCTAGCGGGCGCCAAGAGACCCAGTACTTC
TRBD2 | TRBJ2-1 | - | TRBV5-1 | CASSIGGGNEQFF | TGCGCCAGCAGTATCGGCGGGGGAAATGAGCAGTTCTTC
- | TRBJ1-2 | - | TRBV19 | CASSIDLWSGVNYGYTF | TGTGCCAGTAGTATAGATCTTTGGTCCGGAGTCAACTATGGCTACACCTTC
- | TRBJ2-5 | - | TRBV6-1 | CASSERPAGMETQYF | TGTGCCAGCAGTGAAAGGCCGGCAGGGATGGAGACCCAGTACTTC
TRBD2 | TRBJ2-1 | - | TRBV2 | CASSALSGLYNEQFF | TGTGCCAGCAGTGCACTTAGCGGGCTCTACAATGAGCAGTTCTTC
- | TRBJ2-7 | - | TRBV19 | CASGDIHEQYF | TGTGCCAGTGGGGACATCCACGAGCAGTACTTC
- | TRBJ2-1 | - | TRBV7-3 | CASSQGSNEQFF | TGTGCCAGCAGCCAAGGGAGCAATGAGCAGTTCTTC
- | TRBJ1-6 | once | TRBV10-2 | CASSDSGIYNSPLHF | TGCGCCAGCAGTGATTCCGGGATTTATAATTCACCCCTCCACTTT
- | TRBJ2-3 | - | TRBV2 | CASRRLGLEADTQYF | TGTGCCAGCAGAAGACTCGGACTTGAGGCAGATACGCAGTATTTT
TRBD1 | TRBJ2-7 | few | TRBV28 | CASSPNPRTGIYEQYF | TGTGCCAGCAGTCCAAACCCCAGGACAGGAATCTACGAGCAGTACTTC
- | TRBJ1-2 | few | TRBV2 | CASSDVLNYGYTF | TGTGCCAGCAGTGATGTATTGAACTATGGCTACACCTTC
TRBD1 | TRBJ1-2 | - | TRBV2 | CASAAGQGTYGYTF | TGTGCCAGCGCGGCAGGACAGGGGACCTATGGCTACACCTTC
- | TRBJ2-7 | - | TRBV27 | CASKVQNSAYEQYF | TGTGCCAGCAAGGTACAGAACAGTGCCTACGAGCAGTACTTC
- | TRBJ2-5 | - | TRBV7-2 | CASSLAGAVETQYF | TGTGCCAGCAGCTTAGCAGGGGCGGTGGAGACCCAGTACTTC
TRBD1 | TRBJ1-4 | - | TRBV6-1 | CASSERDREKLFF | TGTGCCAGCAGTGAACGGGACAGAGAAAAACTGTTTTTT
TRBD2 | TRBJ2-6 | few | TRBV7-3 | CASSLTRLAGGSGANVLTF | TGTGCCAGCAGCCTAACCCGACTAGCGGGGGGCTCTGGGGCCAACGTCCTGACTTTC
- | TRBJ1-2 | - | TRBV6-5 | CASSYQAVGDYGYTF | TGTGCCAGCAGTTACCAGGCAGTCGGTGACTATGGCTACACCTTC
- | TRBJ1-2 | - | TRBV14 | CASSQISFIAGYTF | TGTGCCAGCAGCCAAATTTCGTTTATCGCGGGCTACACCTTC
- | TRBJ2-7 | - | TRBV5-1 | CASSLIMADSEQYF | TGCGCCAGCAGTCTCATAATGGCCGATTCGGAGCAGTACTTC
- | TRBJ2-2 | - | TRBV7-7 | CASSSGRTGELFF | TGTGCTAGCAGCTCAGGTCGCACCGGGGAGCTGTTTTTT
TRBD1 | TRBJ2-4 | - | TRBV27 | CASTALGTGSSIQYF | TGTGCCAGCACCGCTTTGGGGACAGGGTCCAGCATTCAGTACTTC
- | TRBJ1-3 | - | TRBV5-4 | CASSLTPGVYGNTIYF | TGTGCCAGCAGCCTAACCCCAGGGGTCTATGGAAACACCATATATTTT
TRBD2 | TRBJ2-7 | - | TRBV5-1 | CASSSPQTSGVQYF | TGCGCCAGCAGCTCCCCCCAGACTAGCGGGGTTCAGTACTTC
- | TRBJ1-2 | few | TRBV6-5 | CASAPAGHGYGYTF | TGTGCCAGCGCCCCAGCGGGACACGGATATGGCTACACCTTC
TRBD1 | TRBJ1-2 | - | TRBV6-1 | CASSWTGTGGYTF | TGTGCCAGCAGCTGGACAGGGACGGGTGGCTACACCTTC
- | TRBJ1-5 | - | TRBV21-1 | CASSKEVRARQPQHF | TGTGCCAGCAGCAAGGAGGTTAGGGCGCGTCAGCCCCAGCATTTT
TRBD1 | TRBJ2-2 | - | TRBV28 | CASSSRPGTGVTGELFF | TGTGCCAGCAGTTCGCGCCCCGGGACAGGGGTCACCGGGGAGCTGTTTTTT
- | TRBJ2-1 | - | TRBV5-1 | CASSLAARMGDNEQFF | TGCGCCAGCAGCTTGGCAGCGCGGATGGGAGACAATGAGCAGTTCTTC
- | TRBJ2-3 | - | TRBV5-1 | CASSLGRQGPDTQYF | TGCGCCAGCAGCTTGGGACGGCAGGGGCCAGATACGCAGTATTTT
TRBD1 | TRBJ2-1 | - | TRBV5-1 | CASSQPTGGFSYNEQFF | TGCGCCAGCAGTCAACCCACAGGGGGCTTCTCCTACAATGAGCAGTTCTTC
- | TRBJ2-6 | many | TRBV29-1 | CSVEDQVSGANVLTF | TGCAGCGTTGAAGATCAGGTCTCTGGGGCCAACGTCCTGACTTTC
- | TRBJ2-5 | - | TRBV20-1 | CSARLKETQYF | TGCAGTGCTAGGTTAAAAGAGACCCAGTACTTC
TRBD1 | TRBJ1-6 | - | TRBV19 | CASSMTGSGSPLHF | TGTGCCAGTAGTATGACAGGGTCCGGTTCACCCCTCCACTTT
- | TRBJ2-5 | - | TRBV6-6 | CASTNRASTIQGTQYF | TGTGCCAGCACAAATAGGGCTAGCACAATACAAGGGACCCAGTACTTC
TRBD2 | TRBJ2-7 | - | TRBV7-8 | CASSLRTGGSYEQYF | TGTGCCAGCAGCTTACGGACGGGGGGCTCCTACGAGCAGTACTTC
- | TRBJ2-7 | once | TRBV9 | CASSVAPSVTYEQYF | TGTGCCAGCAGCGTAGCCCCTAGCGTTACCTACGAGCAGTACTTC